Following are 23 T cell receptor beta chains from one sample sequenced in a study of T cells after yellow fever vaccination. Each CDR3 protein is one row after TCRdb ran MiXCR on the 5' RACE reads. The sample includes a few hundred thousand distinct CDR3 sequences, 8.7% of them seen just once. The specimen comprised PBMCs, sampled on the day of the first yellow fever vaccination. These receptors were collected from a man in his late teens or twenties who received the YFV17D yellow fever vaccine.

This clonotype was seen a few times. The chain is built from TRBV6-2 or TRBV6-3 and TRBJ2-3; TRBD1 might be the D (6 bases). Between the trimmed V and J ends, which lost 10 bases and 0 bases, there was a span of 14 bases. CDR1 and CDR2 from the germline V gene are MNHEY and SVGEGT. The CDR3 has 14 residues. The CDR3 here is CATLDSSSTDTQYF. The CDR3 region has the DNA TGTGCCACCCTGGACAGCTCTAGCACAGATACGCAGTATTTT.

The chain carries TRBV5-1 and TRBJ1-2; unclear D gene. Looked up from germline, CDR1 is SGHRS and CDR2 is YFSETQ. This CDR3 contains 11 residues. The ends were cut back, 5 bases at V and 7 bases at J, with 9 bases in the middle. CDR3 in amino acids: CASRFSGGYTF. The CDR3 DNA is TGCGCCAGCAGATTTTCTGGTGGCTACACCTTC.

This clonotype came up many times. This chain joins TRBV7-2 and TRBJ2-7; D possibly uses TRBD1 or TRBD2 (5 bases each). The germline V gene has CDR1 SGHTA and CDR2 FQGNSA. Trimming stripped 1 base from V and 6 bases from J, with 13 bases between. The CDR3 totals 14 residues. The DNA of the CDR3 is TGTGCCAGCAGCTTAGGAGGGGTGGCCCTCGAGCAGTACTTC. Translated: CASSLGGVALEQYF. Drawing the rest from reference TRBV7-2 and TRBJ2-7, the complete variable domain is GAGVSQSPSNKVTEKGKDVELRCDPISGHTALYWYRQSLGQGLEFLIYFQGNSAPDKSGLPSDRFSAERTGGSVSTLTIQRTQQEDSAVYLCASSLGGVALEQYFGPGTRLTVT.

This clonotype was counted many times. In nucleotides, the CDR3 is TGTGCCAGCAGTAACCCGCGGGGGGGCCGGCGGAGCAATGAGCAGTTCTTC. Translating gives CASSNPRGGRRSNEQFF. This chain joins TRBV6-2 or TRBV6-3 and TRBJ2-1, with TRBD2 matching over 9 bases. This CDR3 has 17 amino acids. CDR1 and CDR2 from the germline V gene are MNHEY and SVGEGT. After removal of 5 bases from V and 6 bases from J, the junction contained 14 bases not matched to a gene.

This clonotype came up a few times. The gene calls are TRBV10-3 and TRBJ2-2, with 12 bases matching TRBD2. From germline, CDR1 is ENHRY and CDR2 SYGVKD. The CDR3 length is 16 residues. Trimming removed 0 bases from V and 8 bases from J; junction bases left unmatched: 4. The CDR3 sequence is CAISESTSGSRGELFF. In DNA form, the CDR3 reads TGTGCCATCAGTGAGTCGACTAGCGGGAGTCGGGGGGAGCTGTTTTTT.

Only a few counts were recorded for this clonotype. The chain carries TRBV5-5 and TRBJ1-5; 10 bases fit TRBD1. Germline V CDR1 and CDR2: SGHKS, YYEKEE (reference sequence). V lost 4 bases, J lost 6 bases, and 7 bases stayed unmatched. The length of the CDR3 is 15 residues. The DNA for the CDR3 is TGTGCCAGCAGCCGAGACAGGGGGCAAGGTCAGCCCCAGCATTTT. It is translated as CASSRDRGQGQPQHF.

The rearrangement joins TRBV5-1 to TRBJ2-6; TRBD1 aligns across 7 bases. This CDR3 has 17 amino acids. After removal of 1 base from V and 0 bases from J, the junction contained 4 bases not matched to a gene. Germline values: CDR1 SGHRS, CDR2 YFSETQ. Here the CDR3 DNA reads TGCGCCAGCAGCTTGACAGGGGTGGGCTCTGGGGCCAACGTCCTGACTTTC. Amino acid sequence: CASSLTGVGSGANVLTF.

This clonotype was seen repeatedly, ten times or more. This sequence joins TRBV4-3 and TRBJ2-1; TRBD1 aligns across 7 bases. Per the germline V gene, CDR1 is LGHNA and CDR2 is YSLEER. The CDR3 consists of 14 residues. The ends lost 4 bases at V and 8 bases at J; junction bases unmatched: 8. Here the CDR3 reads CASSPLTQGDEQFF. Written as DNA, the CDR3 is TGCGCCAGCAGCCCGTTGACCCAGGGGGATGAGCAGTTCTTC.

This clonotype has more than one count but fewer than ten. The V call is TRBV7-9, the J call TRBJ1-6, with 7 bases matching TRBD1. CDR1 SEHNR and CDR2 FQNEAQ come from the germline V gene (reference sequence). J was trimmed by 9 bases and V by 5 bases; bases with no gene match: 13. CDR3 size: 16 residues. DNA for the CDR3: TGTGCCAGCAGCCACTCCGGGACAGTTCGGAGTTCACCCCTCCACTTT. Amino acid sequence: CASSHSGTVRSSPLHF.

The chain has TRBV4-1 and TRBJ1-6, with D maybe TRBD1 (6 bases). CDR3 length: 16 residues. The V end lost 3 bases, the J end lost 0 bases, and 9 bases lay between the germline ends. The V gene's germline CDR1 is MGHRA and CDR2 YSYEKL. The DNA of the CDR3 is TGCGCCAGCAGCCAGGACAGCAGCTCCTATAATTCACCCCTCCACTTT. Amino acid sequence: CASSQDSSSYNSPLHF.

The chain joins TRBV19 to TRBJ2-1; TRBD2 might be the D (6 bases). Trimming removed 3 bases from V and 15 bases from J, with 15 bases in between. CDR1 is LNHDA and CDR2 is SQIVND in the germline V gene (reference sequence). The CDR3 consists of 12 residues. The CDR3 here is CASSIGRTSPFF. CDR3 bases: TGTGCCAGTAGTATTGGGAGGACGTCGCCGTTCTTC. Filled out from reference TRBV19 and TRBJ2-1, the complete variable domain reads DGGITQSPKYLFRKEGQNVTLSCEQNLNHDAMYWYRQDPGQGLRLIYYSQIVNDFQKGDIAEGYSVSREKKESFPLTVTSAQKNPTAFYLCASSIGRTSPFFGPGTRLTVL.

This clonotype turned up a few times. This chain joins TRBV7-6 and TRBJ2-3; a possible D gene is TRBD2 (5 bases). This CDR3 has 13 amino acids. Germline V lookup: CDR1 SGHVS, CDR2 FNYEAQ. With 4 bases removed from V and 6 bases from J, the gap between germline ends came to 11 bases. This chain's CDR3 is CASSSPSWDTQYF. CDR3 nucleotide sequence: TGTGCCAGCAGCTCGCCTAGCTGGGATACGCAGTATTTT.

The CDR3, as DNA: TGCAGTGCTAGTAGCGGGGCCTACAATGAGCAGTTCTTC. Translated, it gives CSASSGAYNEQFF. The chain recombines TRBV20-1 with TRBJ2-1; 8 bases are a match to TRBD2. The CDR3 has 13 amino acids. V lost 3 bases, J lost 2 bases, and 0 bases stayed unmatched. Germline V gene sequence: CDR1 DFQATT, CDR2 SNEGSKA (reference sequence).

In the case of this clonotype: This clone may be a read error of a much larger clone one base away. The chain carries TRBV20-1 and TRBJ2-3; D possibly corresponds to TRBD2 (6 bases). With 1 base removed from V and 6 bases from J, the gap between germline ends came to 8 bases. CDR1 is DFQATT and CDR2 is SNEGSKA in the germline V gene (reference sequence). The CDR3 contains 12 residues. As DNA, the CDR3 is TGCAGTGCTAGAGGTGGGGGGGATACGCAGTATTTT. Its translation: CSARGGGDTQYF.

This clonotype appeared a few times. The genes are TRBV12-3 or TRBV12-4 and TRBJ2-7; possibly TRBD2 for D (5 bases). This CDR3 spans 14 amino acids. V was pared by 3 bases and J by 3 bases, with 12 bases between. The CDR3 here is CASSFSGFRYEQYF. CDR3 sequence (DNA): TGTGCCAGCAGTTTTTCGGGATTCCGCTACGAGCAGTACTTC.

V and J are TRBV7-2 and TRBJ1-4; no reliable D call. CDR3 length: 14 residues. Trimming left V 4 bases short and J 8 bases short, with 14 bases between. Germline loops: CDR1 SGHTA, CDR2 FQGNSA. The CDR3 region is CASSSGGQTEKLFF. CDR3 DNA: TGTGCCAGCAGCTCCGGAGGGCAAACGGAAAAACTGTTTTTT.

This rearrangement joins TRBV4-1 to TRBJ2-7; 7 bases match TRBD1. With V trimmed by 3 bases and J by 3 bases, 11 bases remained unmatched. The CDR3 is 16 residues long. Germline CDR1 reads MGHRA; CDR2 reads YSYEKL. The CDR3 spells CASSHPPPQGSYEQYF. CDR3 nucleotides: TGCGCCAGCAGCCACCCCCCCCCACAGGGGAGCTACGAGCAGTACTTC.

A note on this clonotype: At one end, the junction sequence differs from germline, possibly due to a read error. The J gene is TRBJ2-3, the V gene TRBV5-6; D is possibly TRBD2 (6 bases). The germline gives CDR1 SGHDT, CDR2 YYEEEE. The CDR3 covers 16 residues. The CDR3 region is CAISPWAPGGTDTQYF. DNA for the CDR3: TGTGCCATCAGCCCCTGGGCCCCGGGGGGCACAGATACGCAGTATTTT.

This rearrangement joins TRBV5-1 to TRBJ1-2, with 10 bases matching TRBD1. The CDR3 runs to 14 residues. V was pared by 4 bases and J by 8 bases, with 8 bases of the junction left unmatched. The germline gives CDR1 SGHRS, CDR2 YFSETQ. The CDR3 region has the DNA TGCGCCAGCAGCCCCGGAGGGACAGGGGTCGGCTACACCTTC. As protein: CASSPGGTGVGYTF.

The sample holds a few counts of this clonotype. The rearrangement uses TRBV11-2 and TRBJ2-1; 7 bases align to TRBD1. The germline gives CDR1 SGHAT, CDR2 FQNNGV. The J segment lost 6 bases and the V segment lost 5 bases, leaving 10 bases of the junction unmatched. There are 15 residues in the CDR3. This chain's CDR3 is CASSRDRGQGNEQFF. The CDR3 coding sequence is TGTGCCAGCAGCCGGGACAGAGGGCAGGGCAATGAGCAGTTCTTC.

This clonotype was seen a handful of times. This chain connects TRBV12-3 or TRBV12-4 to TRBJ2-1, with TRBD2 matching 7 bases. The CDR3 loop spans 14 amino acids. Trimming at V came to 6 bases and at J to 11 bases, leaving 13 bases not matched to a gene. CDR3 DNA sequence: TGTGCCAGCAGCGATTCGGGGGGTCCACGTCAGCAGTTCTTC. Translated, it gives CASSDSGGPRQQFF.

The CDR3 protein is CASSQDRVNTGELFF. The CDR3 nucleotides are TGTGCCAGCAGCCAGGACAGGGTTAACACCGGGGAGCTGTTTTTT. The chain carries TRBV7-9 and TRBJ2-2, with 8 bases fitting TRBD1. V was pared by 5 bases and J by 2 bases, with 4 bases of the junction left unmatched. CDR1 SEHNR and CDR2 FQNEAQ come from the germline V gene (reference sequence). CDR3 length: 15 residues.

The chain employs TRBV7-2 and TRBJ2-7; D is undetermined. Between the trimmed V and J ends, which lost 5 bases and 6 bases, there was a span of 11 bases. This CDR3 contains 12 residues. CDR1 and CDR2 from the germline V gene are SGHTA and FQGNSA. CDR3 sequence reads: CASSPRTGEQYF. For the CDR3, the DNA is TGTGCCAGCAGCCCCCGGACGGGCGAGCAGTACTTC.